These 22 T cell receptor beta chains came from one sample sequenced in a study of regulatory T cells in long-lasting Graves disease. Stated time point: newly diagnosed GD, antithyroid drugs for less than 3 months. From RNA extracted from PBMCs, the TCR library was made. In building TCR beta libraries, iRepertoire HTBI primers were used together with Arm-PCR of CDR3 regions. Each CDR3 protein gets one entry after TCRdb re-called the multiplex PCR reads with MiXCR. The sample lists approximately 400,000 distinct CDR3 sequences, 14% to 15% occurring once. These data are also associated with another study on T cells in Graves' hyperthyroidism and ophthalmopathy.

This material consisted of peripheral blood mononuclear cells (PBMCs), taken at new diagnosis, from a patient treated with antithyroid drugs. These receptors were taken from a woman aged 25-40 years with Graves disease.

This clonotype was seen at least ten times. The V and J genes are TRBV6-2 or TRBV6-3 and TRBJ2-7; tentatively, D is TRBD1 (5 bases). The V end lost 5 bases, the J end lost 0 bases, and 14 bases lay between the germline ends. CDR3 size: 15 residues. From germline, CDR1 is MNHEY and CDR2 SVGEGT. The CDR3 is CASSHLQGSSYEQYF. The CDR3 nucleotides are TGTGCCAGCAGTCACCTCCAGGGTAGCTCCTACGAGCAGTACTTC.

In its sample, this clonotype was seen a few times. The V call is TRBV5-1, the J call TRBJ1-1, with TRBD1 identical over 8 bases. The CDR3 length is 16 residues. The J segment lost 4 bases and the V segment lost 2 bases, leaving 10 bases of the junction unmatched. Germline V CDR1 and CDR2: SGHRS, YFSETQ. CDR3 sequence reads: CASSFRAGGPGTEAFF. CDR3 nucleotide sequence: TGCGCCAGCAGCTTTCGGGCAGGGGGCCCGGGCACTGAAGCTTTCTTT.

This clonotype has more than one count but fewer than ten. V is TRBV10-1 and J is TRBJ2-5; 7 positions agree with TRBD2. Germline-derived CDR1 and CDR2 are WNHNN and SYGVQD (reference sequence). This CDR3 is 15 amino acids long. V dropped 2 bases and J dropped 2; count of bases not matched to a gene: 5. CDR3 sequence reads: CASSELSGLQETQYF. CDR3 DNA sequence: TGCGCCAGCAGTGAGCTTAGCGGGCTACAAGAGACCCAGTACTTC.

The rearrangement joins TRBV19 to TRBJ1-1, with D possibly being TRBD1 (6 bases). V dropped 5 bases and J dropped 4 bases, with 17 bases sitting between them. Germline-derived CDR1 and CDR2 are LNHDA and SQIVND (reference sequence). The CDR3 runs to 15 residues. The CDR3 reads CASSPLTGWTTEAFF. Written as DNA, the CDR3 is TGTGCCAGTAGTCCCTTGACAGGTTGGACCACTGAAGCTTTCTTT.

V gene TRBV29-1 combines with J gene TRBJ2-1; the D gene could be TRBD1 or TRBD2 (5 bases each). There are 11 residues in the CDR3. The germline V and J ends were trimmed by 6 bases and 9 bases, with 12 bases remaining between them. The germline V gene has CDR1 SQVTM and CDR2 ANQGSEA. The CDR3 DNA follows: TGCAGCGTCCAAAAGGGACCTGAGCAGTTCTTC. Translating it yields CSVQKGPEQFF.

The chain carries TRBV15 and TRBJ2-3, with 9 nucleotides matching TRBD1. Germline CDR1 is LNHNV and CDR2 is YYDKDF (reference sequence). J lost 5 bases, V lost 3 bases, and 12 bases had no gene match. The CDR3 is made up of 17 amino acids. The CDR3 coding sequence is TGTGCCACCAGCAGCCCCACAGGGGGCTCGATGCAAGATACGCAGTATTTT. Amino acids: CATSSPTGGSMQDTQYF.

The sample holds many counts of this clonotype. The chain recombines TRBV10-2 with TRBJ2-1; 8 nucleotides align to TRBD1. The length of the CDR3 is 12 residues. Germline lookup yields CDR1 WSHSY and CDR2 SAAADI. V lost 6 bases to trimming and J lost 6 bases; unmatched junction nucleotides: 1. The DNA of the CDR3 is TGCGCCAGCAGAACAGGGGGCAATGAGCAGTTCTTC. Amino acids: CASRTGGNEQFF.

In this sample, this clonotype turned up many times. The rearrangement uses TRBV18 and TRBJ2-1, with unresolved D. The ends were cut back, 6 bases at V and 8 bases at J, with 17 bases in the middle. Per germline, CDR1 KGHSH and CDR2 LQKENI. The CDR3 contains 14 residues. CDR3 sequence reads: CASSGNQLHDEQFF. In nucleotides, the CDR3 is TGTGCCAGCTCGGGCAACCAATTGCACGATGAGCAGTTCTTC.

This clonotype was observed a handful of times. The chain combines TRBV29-1 with TRBJ2-2; D perhaps matches TRBD1 (6 bases). The ends were cut back, 1 base at V and 1 base at J, with 13 bases in the middle. This CDR3 is 16 amino acids long. The germline gives CDR1 SQVTM, CDR2 ANQGSEA. In DNA form, the CDR3 reads TGCAGCGTTGAAGGGACCGGGACACGGAACACCGGGGAGCTGTTTTTT. Encoded protein: CSVEGTGTRNTGELFF.

This chain links TRBV4-1 with TRBJ2-7; 12 nucleotides match TRBD2. V lost 4 bases and J lost 2; bases outside the gene matches: 9. The CDR3 runs to 17 residues. Germline loops: CDR1 MGHRA, CDR2 YSYEKL. The CDR3 DNA is TGCGCCAGCAGCCCCATCGCTAGCGGGGGGGTCCCCTACGAGCAGTACTTC. Translated, it gives CASSPIASGGVPYEQYF.

At least ten counts were recorded for this clonotype. The chain recombines TRBV19 with TRBJ2-3; no clear D gene. The germline V gene encodes CDR1 LNHDA and CDR2 SQIVND (reference sequence). Trimming removed 5 bases from V and 6 bases from J, with 9 bases in between. CDR3 length equals 12 residues. The CDR3, as DNA: TGTGCCAGTAGTCCACAATGGGATACGCAGTATTTT. Translating gives CASSPQWDTQYF.

V gene TRBV20-1 combines with J gene TRBJ2-1, with a tentative D call TRBD1 (5 bases). There are 15 residues in the CDR3. The germline gives CDR1 DFQATT, CDR2 SNEGSKA (reference sequence). Trimming took 3 bases from V and 5 from J, leaving 17 bases between them. The CDR3 here is CSASGAPPKDNEQFF. The CDR3 bases are TGCAGTGCTAGTGGGGCCCCGCCTAAGGACAATGAGCAGTTCTTC.

In this sample, this clonotype turned up a few times. The chain is built from TRBV15 and TRBJ1-5; D uncertain. V was shortened by 1 base and J by 0 bases, with 4 bases between the two germline ends. CDR3 length: 14 amino acids. Germline CDR1 is LNHNV and CDR2 is YYDKDF (reference sequence). The CDR3 is CATSRGNSNQPQHF. In DNA, the CDR3 is TGTGCCACCAGCAGAGGAAATAGCAATCAGCCCCAGCATTTT.

J is TRBJ2-3 and V is TRBV6-2 or TRBV6-3; possibly TRBD1 or TRBD2 for D (5 bases each). This CDR3 has 11 amino acids. From germline, CDR1 is MNHEY and CDR2 SVGEGT. The ends were cut back, 8 bases at V and 4 bases at J, with 7 bases in the middle. The CDR3 region is CASWDADTQYF. CDR3 nucleotide sequence: TGTGCCAGCTGGGACGCAGATACGCAGTATTTT.

The table lists this clonotype with many counts. An end of the junction does not agree with germline; a read error may underlie this. The DNA of the CDR3 is TGTGCCAGCAGCGCTGGGACTAGCGGGATAGATGAGCAGTTCTTC. Its translation is CASSAGTSGIDEQFF. The V and J genes are TRBV10-1 and TRBJ2-1, with TRBD2 identical over 13 bases. The CDR3 sequence is 15 residues long. Germline-derived CDR1 and CDR2 are WNHNN and SYGVQD (reference sequence).

This clonotype was seen at least ten times. This rearrangement joins TRBV5-1 to TRBJ1-5; TRBD1 matches 7 bases. Trimming removed 8 bases from V and 6 bases from J; junction bases left unmatched: 2. Germline V gives CDR1 SGHRS, CDR2 YFSETQ. The CDR3 covers 11 residues. CDR3: CARRQGQPQHF. CDR3 nucleotides: TGCGCCAGAAGACAGGGTCAGCCCCAGCATTTT.

A word on this clonotype: One end of the junction does not line up with germline, which may come from a read error. The chain joins TRBV6-2 or TRBV6-3 to TRBJ1-5; D unresolved. CDR1 and CDR2 from the germline V gene are MNHEY and SVGEGT. This CDR3 has 15 residues. CDR3 DNA sequence: TGTGCCAGCGGTTACGGAGGATCGGGCAATCAGCCCCAGCATTTT. Residues: CASGYGGSGNQPQHF.

This clonotype was detected a few times. The chain uses TRBV19 and TRBJ1-1; TRBD1 might be the D (5 bases). V lost 7 bases and J 4 bases, leaving 16 bases between the germline ends. Germline V gene sequence: CDR1 LNHDA, CDR2 SQIVND (reference sequence). The CDR3 spans 14 residues. The CDR3 is CASILRGWLTEAFF. DNA for the CDR3: TGTGCCAGTATCCTTCGGGGGTGGCTCACTGAAGCTTTCTTT.

The chain employs TRBV4-1 and TRBJ1-1; D remains unclear. Trimming cost V 2 bases and J 0 bases, with 7 bases left between them. The CDR3 extends over 14 amino acids. CDR1 and CDR2 from the germline V gene are MGHRA and YSYEKL. In DNA, the CDR3 is TGCGCCAGCAGCCAAACTCGTTTGAACACTGAAGCTTTCTTT. Residues: CASSQTRLNTEAFF.

V gene TRBV3-1 combines with J gene TRBJ1-3; a weak D match, TRBD1 (5 bases). Trimming pared 3 bases from V and 0 bases from J, leaving 9 bases between. The germline V gene has CDR1 LGHDT and CDR2 YNNKEL (reference sequence). CDR3 length equals 15 residues. The CDR3 loop is CASSHTGRSGNTIYF. CDR3 in DNA: TGTGCCAGCAGCCACACAGGCCGCTCTGGAAACACCATATATTTT.

The V gene is TRBV30, the J gene TRBJ2-7; 9 bases are a match to TRBD1. V lost 1 base, J lost 8 bases, and 6 bases stayed unmatched. The CDR3 runs 13 residues. The germline V gene encodes CDR1 GTSNPN and CDR2 SVGIG (reference sequence). Written as DNA, the CDR3 is TGTGCCTGGAGTGGACGACAGGGGGGGAAGCAGTACTTC. It yields the protein CAWSGRQGGKQYF.

The CDR3 region is CASRTSGRSTDTQYF. DNA of the CDR3: TGTGCCAGCAGGACTAGCGGGAGGAGCACAGATACGCAGTATTTT. V and J are TRBV2 and TRBJ2-3; 13 bases map to TRBD2. Trimming removed 6 bases from V and 0 bases from J; junction bases left unmatched: 0. Germline CDR1 and CDR2: SNHLY and FYNNEI. The CDR3 loop spans 15 amino acids. Drawing the rest from reference TRBV2 and TRBJ2-3, the complete variable domain is EPEVTQTPSHQVTQMGQEVILRCVPISNHLYFYWYRQILGQKVEFLVSFYNNEISEKSEIFDDQFSVERPDGSNFTLKIRSTKLEDSAMYFCASRTSGRSTDTQYFGPGTRLTVL.